The 10 T cell receptor beta chains below were found in one sample sequenced in a study of T-cell reconstitution after alpha-beta-depleted transplantation in children. Overall study findings and caveats: Counts and diversity of T cells one year after transplant came mostly from newly produced T cells.

No antigen is known for these receptors. Preparing the TCRbeta library involved the use of unique molecular identifiers. From the PCR reads, TCRdb called clonotypes with MiXCR, one entry per CDR3 protein. The sample lists 250,000 to 300,000 distinct CDR3 sequences; over 7% were seen once. Here the sequenced sample was peripheral blood, taken 360 days after TCRalphabeta/CD19-depleted stem cell transplant. All receptors derive from a female patient aged 2-9 years who had a stem cell transplant for Fanconi anemia, so the T cells may come from the graft donor.

This clonotype was recorded a few times. In DNA, the CDR3 is TGTGCCAGCAGCCAAGAAAACCGGGGGTACAATGAGCAGTTCTTC. The encoded protein is CASSQENRGYNEQFF. The J gene is TRBJ2-1, the V gene TRBV3-1; D is possibly TRBD2 (6 bases). Trimming left V 0 bases short and J 4 bases short, with 10 bases between. The CDR3 runs 15 residues. The germline V gene has CDR1 LGHDT and CDR2 YNNKEL (reference sequence).

This clonotype was picked up many times. The CDR3 DNA reads as TGCGCCAGCAGCTTGGAGGGGGCCCCCTACGAGCAGTACTTC. Encoded protein: CASSLEGAPYEQYF. The genes are TRBV5-1 and TRBJ2-7; TRBD1 matches 7 bases. Germline lookup yields CDR1 SGHRS and CDR2 YFSETQ. Trimming cost V 0 bases and J 2 bases; bases outside gene matches: 2. The CDR3 sequence is 14 residues long.

The chain employs TRBV13 and TRBJ2-7; possibly TRBD2 for D (5 bases). Trimming left V 3 bases short and J 3 bases short, with 12 bases between. The CDR3 has 14 amino acids. Per germline, CDR1 PRHDT and CDR2 FYEKMQ (reference sequence). The CDR3 region is CASSFPGLLYEQYF. DNA of the CDR3: TGTGCCAGCAGCTTTCCCGGACTCCTCTACGAGCAGTACTTC.

In this sample, this clonotype turned up a few times. This chain joins TRBV20-1 and TRBJ1-2, with D possibly TRBD1 on 6 matching bases. The germline V gene encodes CDR1 DFQATT and CDR2 SNEGSKA (reference sequence). The CDR3 spans 15 residues. Trimming took 2 bases from V and 5 from J, leaving 18 bases between them. As DNA, the CDR3 is TGCAGTGCTAGATTAACAGGGTCGAATCGGTATGGCTACACCTTC. Encoded protein: CSARLTGSNRYGYTF.

This clonotype has a count of ten or more. V usage is TRBV12-3 or TRBV12-4 and J usage is TRBJ2-1; the D call may be TRBD1 or TRBD2 (5 bases each). Trimming cost V 3 bases and J 3 bases, with 9 bases left between them. This CDR3 contains 14 residues. The CDR3, as DNA: TGTGCCAGCAGTTTCGAGGGGTTCTACAATGAGCAGTTCTTC. Translation: CASSFEGFYNEQFF.

The CDR3 DNA reads as TGTGCCAGCAGTTACTCCGGGCGGGGCGACACCTACGAGCAGTACGTC. Translation gives CASSYSGRGDTYEQYV. The chain uses TRBV6-5 and TRBJ2-7; D is perhaps TRBD2 (6 bases). Looked up from germline, CDR1 is MNHEY and CDR2 is SVGAGI. Trimming took 0 bases from V and 2 from J, leaving 14 bases between them. CDR3 length: 16 amino acids.

This clonotype was counted only a few times. With a much larger clone just one base away, this may be a read error. The chain is built from TRBV28 and TRBJ2-7; 7 bases are a match to TRBD1. There are 14 residues in the CDR3. Germline V gene lookup returns CDR1 MDHEN and CDR2 SYDVKM. The V gene end was trimmed by 6 bases and the J gene end by 4 bases; junction bases not matched to a gene: 9. CDR3 protein: CASRQLGTVYEQYF. In nucleotides, the CDR3 is TGTGCCAGCAGACAACTCGGGACAGTTTACGAGCAGTACTTC.

This chain connects TRBV12-3 or TRBV12-4 to TRBJ1-3; tentative D call: TRBD1 (6 bases). V lost 3 bases and J 3 bases, leaving 18 bases between the germline ends. The CDR3 consists of 17 residues. The CDR3 DNA is TGTGCCAGCAGTTTTAGCTGGGGGCGTTCGGATGGAAACACCATATATTTT. As protein: CASSFSWGRSDGNTIYF.

This clonotype was seen repeatedly, ten times or more. This chain connects TRBV9 to TRBJ2-7, with no clear D. V was pared by 0 bases and J by 5 bases, with 15 bases between. The CDR3 has 15 amino acids. The germline gives CDR1 SGDLS, CDR2 YYNGEE. CDR3: CASSVDHLVPNEQYF. The CDR3 coding sequence is TGTGCCAGCAGCGTAGATCACCTAGTTCCTAACGAGCAGTACTTC. The entire variable domain, with the rest obtained from reference TRBV9 and TRBJ2-7, is as follows: DSGVTQTPKHLITATGQRVTLRCSPRSGDLSVYWYQQSLDQGLQFLIQYYNGEERAKGNILERFSAQQFPDLHSELNLSSLELGDSALYFCASSVDHLVPNEQYFGPGTRLTVT.

The table lists this clonotype with many counts. V gene TRBV3-1 combines with J gene TRBJ2-3; weak D call: TRBD2 (5 bases). CDR3 size: 16 residues. In germline, CDR1 is LGHDT, CDR2 YNNKEL (reference sequence). Trimming removed 0 bases at V and 5 bases at J, with 15 bases between. This CDR3 reads CASSQEIQRVRDTQYF. CDR3 nucleotide sequence: TGTGCCAGCAGCCAAGAGATACAGAGGGTTAGAGATACGCAGTATTTT.